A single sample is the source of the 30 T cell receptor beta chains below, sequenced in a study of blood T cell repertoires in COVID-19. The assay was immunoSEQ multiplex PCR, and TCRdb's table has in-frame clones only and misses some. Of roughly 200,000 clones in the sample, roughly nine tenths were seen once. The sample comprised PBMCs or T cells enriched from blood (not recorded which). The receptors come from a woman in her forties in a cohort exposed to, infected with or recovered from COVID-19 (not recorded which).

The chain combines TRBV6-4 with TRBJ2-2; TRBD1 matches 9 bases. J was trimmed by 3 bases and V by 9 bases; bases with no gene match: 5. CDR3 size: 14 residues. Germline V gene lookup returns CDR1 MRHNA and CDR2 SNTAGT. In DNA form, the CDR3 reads TGTGCCAGTCGGACAGGGGCGGACACCGGGGAGCTGTTTTTT. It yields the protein CASRTGADTGELFF.

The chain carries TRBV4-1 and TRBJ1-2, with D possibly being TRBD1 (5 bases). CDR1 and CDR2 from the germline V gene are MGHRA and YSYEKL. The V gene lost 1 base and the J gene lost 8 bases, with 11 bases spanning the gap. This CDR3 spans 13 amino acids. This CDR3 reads CASSQVEGSGYTF. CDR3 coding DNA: TGCGCCAGCAGCCAAGTGGAGGGGAGCGGCTACACCTTC.

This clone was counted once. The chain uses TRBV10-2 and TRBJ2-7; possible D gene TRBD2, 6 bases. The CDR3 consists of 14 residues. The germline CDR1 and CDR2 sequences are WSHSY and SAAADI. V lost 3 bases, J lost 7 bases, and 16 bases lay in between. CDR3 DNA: TGCGCCAGCAGTGAAGTACCGGCGGCGGGGGAGCAGTACTTC. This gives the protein CASSEVPAAGEQYF.

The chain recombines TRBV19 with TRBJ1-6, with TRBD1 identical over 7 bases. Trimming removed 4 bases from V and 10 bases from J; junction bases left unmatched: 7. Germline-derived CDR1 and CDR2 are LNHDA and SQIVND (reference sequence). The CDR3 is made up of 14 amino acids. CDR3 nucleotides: TGTGCCAGTAGTAGGCGACAGGGAGAATCACCCCTCCACTTT. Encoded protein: CASSRRQGESPLHF.

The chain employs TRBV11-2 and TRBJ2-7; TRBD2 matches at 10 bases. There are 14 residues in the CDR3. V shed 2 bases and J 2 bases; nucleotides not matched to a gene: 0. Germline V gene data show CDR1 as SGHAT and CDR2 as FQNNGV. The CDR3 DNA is TGTGCCAGCAGCTTAACTAGCGGGACCTACGAGCAGTACTTC. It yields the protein CASSLTSGTYEQYF.

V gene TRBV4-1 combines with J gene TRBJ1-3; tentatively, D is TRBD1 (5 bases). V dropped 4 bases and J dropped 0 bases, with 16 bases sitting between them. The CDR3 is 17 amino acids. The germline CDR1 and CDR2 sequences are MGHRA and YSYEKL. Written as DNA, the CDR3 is TGCGCCAGCAGCCGTGACCCGGGACTGAACTCTGGAAACACCATATATTTT. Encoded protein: CASSRDPGLNSGNTIYF.

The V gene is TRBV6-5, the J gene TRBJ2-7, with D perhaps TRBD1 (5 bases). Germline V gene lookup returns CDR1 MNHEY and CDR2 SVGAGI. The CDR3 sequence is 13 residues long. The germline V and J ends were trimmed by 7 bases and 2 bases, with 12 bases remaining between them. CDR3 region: CASTHRQAYEQYF. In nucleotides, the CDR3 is TGTGCCAGCACTCACAGGCAGGCCTACGAGCAGTACTTC.

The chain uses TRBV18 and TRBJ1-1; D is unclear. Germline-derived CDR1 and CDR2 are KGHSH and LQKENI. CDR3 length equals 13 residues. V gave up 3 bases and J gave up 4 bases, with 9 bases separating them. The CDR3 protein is CASSPPQSTEAFF. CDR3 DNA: TGTGCCAGCTCACCGCCACAGAGCACTGAAGCTTTCTTT. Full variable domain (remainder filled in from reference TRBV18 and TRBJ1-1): NAGVMQNPRHLVRRRGQEARLRCSPMKGHSHVYWYRQLPEEGLKFMVYLQKENIIDESGMPKERFSAEFPKEGPSILRIQQVVRGDSAAYFCASSPPQSTEAFFGQGTRLTVV.

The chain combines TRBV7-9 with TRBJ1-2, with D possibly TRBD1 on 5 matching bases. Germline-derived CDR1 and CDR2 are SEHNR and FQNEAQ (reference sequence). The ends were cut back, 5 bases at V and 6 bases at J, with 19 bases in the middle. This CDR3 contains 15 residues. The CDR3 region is CASSREDGLGDGYTF. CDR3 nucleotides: TGTGCCAGCAGCAGAGAAGACGGGCTAGGGGATGGCTACACCTTC.

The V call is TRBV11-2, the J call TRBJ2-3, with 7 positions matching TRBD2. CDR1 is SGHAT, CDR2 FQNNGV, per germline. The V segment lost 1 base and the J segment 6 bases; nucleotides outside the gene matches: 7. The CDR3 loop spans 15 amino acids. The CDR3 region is CASSLGAGEVDTQYF. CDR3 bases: TGTGCCAGCAGCTTAGGGGCGGGAGAGGTGGATACGCAGTATTTT. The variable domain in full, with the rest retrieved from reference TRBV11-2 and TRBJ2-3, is EAGVAQSPRYKIIEKRQSVAFWCNPISGHATLYWYQQILGQGPKLLIQFQNNGVVDDSQLPKDRFSAERLKGVDSTLKIQPAKLEDSAVYLCASSLGAGEVDTQYFGPGTRLTVL.

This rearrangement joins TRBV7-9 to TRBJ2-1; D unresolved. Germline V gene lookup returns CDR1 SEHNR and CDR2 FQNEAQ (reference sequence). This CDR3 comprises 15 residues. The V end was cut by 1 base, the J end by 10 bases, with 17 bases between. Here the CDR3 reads CASSLDSEHPQEQFF. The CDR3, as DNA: TGTGCCAGCAGCTTAGATTCCGAACACCCCCAAGAGCAGTTCTTC.

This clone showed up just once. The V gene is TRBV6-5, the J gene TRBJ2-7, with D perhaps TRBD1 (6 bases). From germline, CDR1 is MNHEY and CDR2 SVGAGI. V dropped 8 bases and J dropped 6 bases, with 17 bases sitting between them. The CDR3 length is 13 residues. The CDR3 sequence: CASGGNRVSEQYF. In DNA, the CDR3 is TGTGCCAGCGGGGGAAACAGGGTGAGCGAGCAGTACTTC.

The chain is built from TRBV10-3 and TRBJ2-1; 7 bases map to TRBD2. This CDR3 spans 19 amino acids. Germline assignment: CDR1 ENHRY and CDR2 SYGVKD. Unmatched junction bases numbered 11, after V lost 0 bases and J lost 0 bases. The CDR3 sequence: CAISESGSGPESSYNEQFF. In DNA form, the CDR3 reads TGTGCCATCAGTGAGTCTGGTAGCGGGCCTGAGAGCTCCTACAATGAGCAGTTCTTC.

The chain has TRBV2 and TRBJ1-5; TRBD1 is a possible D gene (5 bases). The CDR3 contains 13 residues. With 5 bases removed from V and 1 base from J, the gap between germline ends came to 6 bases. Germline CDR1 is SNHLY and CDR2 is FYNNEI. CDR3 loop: CASSPGSNQPQHF. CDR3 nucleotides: TGTGCCAGCAGTCCAGGGAGCAATCAGCCCCAGCATTTT. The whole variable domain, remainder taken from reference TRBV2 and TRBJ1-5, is EPEVTQTPSHQVTQMGQEVILRCVPISNHLYFYWYRQILGQKVEFLVSFYNNEISEKSEIFDDQFSVERPDGSNFTLKIRSTKLEDSAMYFCASSPGSNQPQHFGDGTRLSIL.

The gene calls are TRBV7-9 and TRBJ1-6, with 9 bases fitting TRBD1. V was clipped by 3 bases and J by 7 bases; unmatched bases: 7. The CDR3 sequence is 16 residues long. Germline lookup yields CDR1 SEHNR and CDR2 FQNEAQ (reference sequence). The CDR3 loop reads CASSFGPGQGNSPLHF. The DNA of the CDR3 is TGTGCCAGCAGCTTCGGCCCCGGACAGGGGAATTCACCCCTCCACTTT. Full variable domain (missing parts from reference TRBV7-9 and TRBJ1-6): DTGVSQNPRHKITKRGQNVTFRCDPISEHNRLYWYRQTLGQGPEFLTYFQNEAQLEKSRLLSDRFSAERPKGSFSTLEIQRTEQGDSAMYLCASSFGPGQGNSPLHFGNGTRLTVT.

CDR3: CATSGGQGAVNEQYF. CDR3 nucleotide sequence: TGTGCCACCAGCGGAGGACAGGGGGCGGTGAACGAGCAGTACTTC. The J gene is TRBJ2-7, the V gene TRBV15; 11 bases fit TRBD1. V gave up 5 bases and J gave up 5 bases; unmatched junction bases: 8. Germline V gives CDR1 LNHNV, CDR2 YYDKDF (reference sequence). This CDR3 has 15 residues.

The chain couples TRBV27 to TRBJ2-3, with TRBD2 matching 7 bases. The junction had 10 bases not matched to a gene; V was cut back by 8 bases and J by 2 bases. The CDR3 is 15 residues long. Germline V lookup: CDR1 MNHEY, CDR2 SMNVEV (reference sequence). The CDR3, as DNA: TGTGCCAGCTCCCGGGGGAGGGGAGCCACAGATACGCAGTATTTT. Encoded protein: CASSRGRGATDTQYF.

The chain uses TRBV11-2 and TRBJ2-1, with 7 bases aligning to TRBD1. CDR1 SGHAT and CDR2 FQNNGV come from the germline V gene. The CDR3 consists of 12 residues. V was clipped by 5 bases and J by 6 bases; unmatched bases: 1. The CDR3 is CASSRDSNEQFF. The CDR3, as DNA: TGTGCCAGCAGCAGGGACAGCAATGAGCAGTTCTTC.

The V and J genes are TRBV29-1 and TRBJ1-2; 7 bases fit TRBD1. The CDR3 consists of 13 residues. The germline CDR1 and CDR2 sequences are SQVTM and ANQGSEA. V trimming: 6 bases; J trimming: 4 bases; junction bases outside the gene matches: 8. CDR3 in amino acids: CSVWDSNRYGYTF. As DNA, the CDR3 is TGCAGCGTGTGGGACAGTAACCGCTATGGCTACACCTTC.

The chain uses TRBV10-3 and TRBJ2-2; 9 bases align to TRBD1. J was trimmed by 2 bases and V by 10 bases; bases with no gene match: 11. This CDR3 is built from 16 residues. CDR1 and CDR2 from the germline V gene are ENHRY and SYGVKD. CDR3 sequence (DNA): TGTGCCAGCAAACAGGGGGCAGAAGTTAACACCGGGGAGCTGTTTTTT. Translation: CASKQGAEVNTGELFF.

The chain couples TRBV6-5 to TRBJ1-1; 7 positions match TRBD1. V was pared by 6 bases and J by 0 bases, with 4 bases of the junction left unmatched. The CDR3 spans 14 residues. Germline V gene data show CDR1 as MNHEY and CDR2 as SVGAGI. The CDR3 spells CASRPGGMNTEAFF. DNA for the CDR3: TGTGCCAGCAGACCAGGGGGGATGAACACTGAAGCTTTCTTT.

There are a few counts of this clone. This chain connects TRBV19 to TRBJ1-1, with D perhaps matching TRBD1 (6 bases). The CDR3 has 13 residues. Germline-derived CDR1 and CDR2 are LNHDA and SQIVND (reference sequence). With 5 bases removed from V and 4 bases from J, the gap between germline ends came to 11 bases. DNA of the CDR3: TGTGCCAGTAGTGAACTCAGGGGCACTGAAGCTTTCTTT. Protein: CASSELRGTEAFF.

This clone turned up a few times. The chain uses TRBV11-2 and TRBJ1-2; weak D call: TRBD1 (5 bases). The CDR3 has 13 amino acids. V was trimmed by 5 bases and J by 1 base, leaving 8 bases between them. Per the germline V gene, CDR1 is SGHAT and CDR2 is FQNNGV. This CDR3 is CASSPGGNYGYTF. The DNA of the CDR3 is TGTGCCAGCAGCCCCGGGGGTAACTATGGCTACACCTTC.

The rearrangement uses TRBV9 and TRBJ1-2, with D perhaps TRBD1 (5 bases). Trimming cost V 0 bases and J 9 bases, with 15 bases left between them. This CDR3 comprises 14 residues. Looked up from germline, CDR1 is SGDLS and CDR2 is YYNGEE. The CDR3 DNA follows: TGTGCCAGCAGCGTAGATGGGGGGACTAGGCGCTACACCTTC. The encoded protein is CASSVDGGTRRYTF.

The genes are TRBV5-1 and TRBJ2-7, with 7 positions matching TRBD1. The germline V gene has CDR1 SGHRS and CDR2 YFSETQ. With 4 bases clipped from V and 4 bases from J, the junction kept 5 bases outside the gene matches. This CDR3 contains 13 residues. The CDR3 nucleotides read TGCGCCAGCAGCACGGGACAGACTTACGAGCAGTACTTC. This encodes CASSTGQTYEQYF.

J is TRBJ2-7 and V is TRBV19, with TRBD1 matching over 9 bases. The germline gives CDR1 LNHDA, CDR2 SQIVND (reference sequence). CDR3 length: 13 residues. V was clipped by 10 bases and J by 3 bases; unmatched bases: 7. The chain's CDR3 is CATTGQGYYEQYF. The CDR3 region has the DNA TGTGCCACCACCGGACAGGGGTACTACGAGCAGTACTTC.

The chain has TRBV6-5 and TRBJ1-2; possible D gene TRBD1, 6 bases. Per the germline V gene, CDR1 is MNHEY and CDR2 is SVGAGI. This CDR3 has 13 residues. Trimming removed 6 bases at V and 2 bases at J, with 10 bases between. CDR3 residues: CASRWGHNYGYTF. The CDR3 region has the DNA TGTGCCAGCAGGTGGGGACACAACTATGGCTACACCTTC.

The chain's CDR3 is CSVAGQGWNNEQFF. In nucleotides, the CDR3 is TGCAGCGTTGCAGGCCAGGGATGGAACAATGAGCAGTTCTTC. The chain joins TRBV29-1 to TRBJ2-1; tentative D call: TRBD1 (5 bases). The CDR3 is 14 residues long. Per the germline V gene, CDR1 is SQVTM and CDR2 is ANQGSEA. V dropped 4 bases and J dropped 5 bases, with 15 bases sitting between them.

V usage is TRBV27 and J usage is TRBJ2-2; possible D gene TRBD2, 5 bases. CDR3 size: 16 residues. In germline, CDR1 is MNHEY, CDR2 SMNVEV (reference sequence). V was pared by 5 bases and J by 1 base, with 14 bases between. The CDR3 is CASSPALGGNTGELFF. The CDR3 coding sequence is TGTGCCAGCAGTCCGGCCCTAGGAGGGAACACCGGGGAGCTGTTTTTT.

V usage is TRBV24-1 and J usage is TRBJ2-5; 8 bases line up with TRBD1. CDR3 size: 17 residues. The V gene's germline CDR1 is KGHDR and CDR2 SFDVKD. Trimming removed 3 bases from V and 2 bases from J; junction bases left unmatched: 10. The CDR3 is CATSDQRDRWTQETQYF. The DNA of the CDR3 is TGTGCCACCAGTGATCAAAGGGACAGGTGGACGCAAGAGACCCAGTACTTC.